The clone carrying this T cell receptor (beta chain) was seen a single time. This specimen comes from a study of shared clonotypes between healthy human individuals. Only in-frame clones appear in the TCRdb table, and some are missing; sequencing was by immunoSEQ multiplex PCR. The repertoire holds around 690,000 clones, with around 91% as singletons. The CDR3 runs to 14 residues. CDR1 and CDR2 (germline): LGHNA, YNFKEQ. Sequenced sample: memory CD8+ T cells from PBMCs. Sample subset: CD45RO+ cells pooled with CCR7-negative TemRA cells. V usage is TRBV4-2 and J usage is TRBJ2-5, with 11 bases aligning to TRBD2. The DNA end lines up better with TRBJ2-7; the J call may be wrong. The TCR originated in a man between 18 and 35 years old in good health. Some clones in this sample may be carry-over from other donors' samples. This CDR3 reads CASSRGLAEYEQYF. The DNA for the CDR3 is TGTGCCAGCAGCCGGGGACTAGCGGAATACGAGCAGTACTTC.